A single sample gave rise to the 20 T cell receptor beta chains below, sequenced in a study of blood T cells in healthy people across ages. The use of a sample-barcoded 5' primer and a J-beta primer mix characterized a second PCR of 7 to 11 cycles. TCRdb recomputed calls from the 5' RACE reads with MiXCR, one row per CDR3 protein. The sample consists of about 1.5 million distinct CDR3 sequences, about 45% of them appearing once. Sequencing was carried out using blood. The source of these receptors is a woman under 30 in good health.

In this sample, this clonotype turned up a few times. V and J are TRBV6-4 and TRBJ2-7; 9 bases are shared with TRBD2. V shed 8 bases and J 5 bases; nucleotides not matched to a gene: 10. This CDR3 comprises 14 residues. The germline CDR1 and CDR2 sequences are MRHNA and SNTAGT. This CDR3 reads CASLQSSGMDEQYF. CDR3 nucleotides: TGTGCCAGCCTGCAGTCTAGCGGGATGGACGAGCAGTACTTC.

Points on this clonotype: The junction and the germline gene differ at one end; a read error may be behind it. This rearrangement joins TRBV7-7 to TRBJ2-1; 9 bases are a match to TRBD2. The CDR3 is 15 residues long. Germline V gives CDR1 SSHAT, CDR2 FNYEAQ (reference sequence). The CDR3 DNA reads TGTGCTAGCAGCTCGGGACTAGCAGCCTTCGATGAGCAGTTCTTC. This gives the protein CASSSGLAAFDEQFF.

This clonotype has a count of ten or more. The gene calls are TRBV20-1 and TRBJ2-3; a weak D match, TRBD2 (5 bases). Germline V gene lookup returns CDR1 DFQATT and CDR2 SNEGSKA (reference sequence). Trimming removed 3 bases at V and 1 base at J, with 14 bases between. The CDR3 is 15 residues long. The CDR3 DNA follows: TGCAGTGCTAGCACGGGAAGCGGCGGCACAGATACGCAGTATTTT. Encoded protein: CSASTGSGGTDTQYF.

There are a few counts of this clonotype. This chain connects TRBV27 to TRBJ2-3, with 11 nucleotides matching TRBD2. V trimming: 2 bases; J trimming: 6 bases; junction bases outside the gene matches: 7. The CDR3 is 16 residues long. Germline V gene data show CDR1 as MNHEY and CDR2 as SMNVEV (reference sequence). In DNA, the CDR3 is TGTGCCAGCAGTTTAAGTAGCGGGAGGGTTGGTGATACGCAGTATTTT. Amino acid sequence: CASSLSSGRVGDTQYF.

The table lists this clonotype with a few counts. This chain uses TRBV4-1 with TRBJ1-1, with unresolved D. The CDR3 contains 15 residues. The ends were cut back, 1 base at V and 4 bases at J, with 13 bases in the middle. From germline, CDR1 is MGHRA and CDR2 YSYEKL. In DNA form, the CDR3 reads TGCGCCAGCAGCCAAGCCCTACGGTCTGTCACTGAAGCTTTCTTT. Amino acids: CASSQALRSVTEAFF.

In this sample, this clonotype turned up many times. V usage is TRBV4-1 and J usage is TRBJ2-3; D gene ambiguous. This CDR3 has 14 residues. CDR1 and CDR2 (germline): MGHRA, YSYEKL. The V end lost 2 bases, the J end lost 4 bases, and 10 bases lay between the germline ends. CDR3 protein: CASSQMSGPDTQYF. Written as DNA, the CDR3 is TGCGCCAGCAGCCAAATGTCAGGCCCAGATACGCAGTATTTT.

This clonotype was seen more than once but under ten times. The chain has TRBV6-2 or TRBV6-3 and TRBJ2-2; TRBD1 matches at 9 bases. This CDR3 is 17 amino acids long. After removal of 0 bases from V and 4 bases from J, the junction contained 6 bases not matched to a gene. The germline V gene has CDR1 MNHEY and CDR2 SVGEGT. Here the CDR3 reads CASSYSNRGLGTGELFF. CDR3 DNA sequence: TGTGCCAGCAGTTACTCGAACAGGGGGCTAGGCACCGGGGAGCTGTTTTTT.

This rearrangement joins TRBV11-2 to TRBJ2-4; no definite D call. The J call is doubtful: the DNA matches TRBJ2-7 better. This CDR3 region has 14 residues. Looked up from germline, CDR1 is SGHAT and CDR2 is FQNNGV. CDR3 amino acids: CASSLADTFYEQYF. The CDR3 nucleotides are TGTGCCAGCAGCTTAGCAGACACCTTTTACGAGCAGTACTTC.

This sequence joins TRBV7-9 and TRBJ1-2; D not certain. Germline-derived CDR1 and CDR2 are SEHNR and FQNEAQ (reference sequence). The CDR3 is 15 amino acids. V dropped 5 bases and J dropped 1 base, with 14 bases sitting between them. The chain's CDR3 is CASSGSAALNYGYTF. Here the CDR3 DNA reads TGTGCCAGCAGCGGATCAGCCGCTCTTAACTATGGCTACACCTTC.

The chain couples TRBV7-9 to TRBJ1-3; TRBD1 aligns across 8 bases. Germline V lookup: CDR1 SEHNR, CDR2 FQNEAQ (reference sequence). With V trimmed by 8 bases and J by 2 bases, 5 bases remained unmatched. The CDR3 length is 14 residues. The CDR3 region is CASAPTGAGNTIYF. CDR3 DNA: TGTGCCAGCGCTCCGACAGGGGCTGGAAACACCATATATTTT. Combining the CDR3 with reference TRBV7-9 and TRBJ1-3 gives the whole variable domain DTGVSQNPRHKITKRGQNVTFRCDPISEHNRLYWYRQTLGQGPEFLTYFQNEAQLEKSRLLSDRFSAERPKGSFSTLEIQRTEQGDSAMYLCASAPTGAGNTIYFGEGSWLTVV.

The chain carries TRBV7-2 and TRBJ2-3; D is perhaps TRBD1 (7 bases). The CDR3 consists of 17 residues. The germline gives CDR1 SGHTA, CDR2 FQGNSA. V lost 5 bases and J 2 bases, leaving 20 bases between the germline ends. In DNA form, the CDR3 reads TGTGCCAGCAGCCCCCAGGGGGGCCCTATCCTCACAGATACGCAGTATTTT. Its protein product is CASSPQGGPILTDTQYF.

This chain links TRBV20-1 with TRBJ1-5, with D possibly being TRBD1 (5 bases). V gave up 0 bases and J gave up 2 bases, with 14 bases separating them. Germline V lookup: CDR1 DFQATT, CDR2 SNEGSKA (reference sequence). The CDR3 has 16 residues. Written as DNA, the CDR3 is TGCAGTGCTAGAGATTGGCGGGGCTGGGGCAATCAGCCCCAGCATTTT. Its translation is CSARDWRGWGNQPQHF.

The chain combines TRBV5-1 with TRBJ2-2; D not certain. The CDR3 extends over 15 amino acids. The V and J ends lost 7 bases and 0 bases respectively, with 13 bases between them. Per germline, CDR1 SGHRS and CDR2 YFSETQ. Written as DNA, the CDR3 is TGCGCCAGCGGCCTCTCGGCAGCGAACACCGGGGAGCTGTTTTTT. This encodes CASGLSAANTGELFF. Full variable domain (remainder filled in from reference TRBV5-1 and TRBJ2-2): KAGVTQTPRYLIKTRGQQVTLSCSPISGHRSVSWYQQTPGQGLQFLFEYFSETQRNKGNFPGRFSGRQFSNSRSEMNVSTLELGDSALYLCASGLSAANTGELFFGEGSRLTVL.

Note on this clonotype: Being one base from a much bigger clone, this may be a read error. The rearrangement uses TRBV20-1 and TRBJ2-7; 7 nucleotides align to TRBD2. The CDR3 runs to 15 residues. J was trimmed by 6 bases and V by 0 bases; bases with no gene match: 11. Germline loops: CDR1 DFQATT, CDR2 SNEGSKA (reference sequence). The CDR3 region is CSARDLMWEGREQYF. In DNA form, the CDR3 reads TGCAGTGCTAGAGATCTGATGTGGGAGGGCCGCGAGCAGTACTTC.

This clonotype was seen at least ten times. The chain is built from TRBV4-1 and TRBJ2-1, with D unclear. V was clipped by 0 bases and J by 3 bases, with 12 bases between them. The germline V gene has CDR1 MGHRA and CDR2 YSYEKL. The CDR3 consists of 16 residues. This CDR3 is CASSQDLAPSYNEQFF. The CDR3 coding sequence is TGCGCCAGCAGCCAAGACTTGGCACCCAGCTACAATGAGCAGTTCTTC.

The table lists this clonotype with a few counts. V is TRBV7-2 and J is TRBJ1-2, with TRBD1 identical over 7 bases. Germline CDR1 reads SGHTA; CDR2 reads FQGNSA. CDR3 length: 15 amino acids. Trimming at V came to 4 bases and at J to 3 bases, leaving 8 bases not matched to a gene. The CDR3 DNA reads as TGTGCCAGCAGCTCGATGGACAGGAGAGACTATGGCTACACCTTC. It yields the protein CASSSMDRRDYGYTF. Based on the CDR3 plus reference TRBV7-2 and TRBJ1-2, the full variable domain is GAGVSQSPSNKVTEKGKDVELRCDPISGHTALYWYRQSLGQGLEFLIYFQGNSAPDKSGLPSDRFSAERTGGSVSTLTIQRTQQEDSAVYLCASSSMDRRDYGYTFGSGTRLTVV.

The V call is TRBV15, the J call TRBJ2-3; a possible D gene is TRBD1 (5 bases). V was pared by 0 bases and J by 2 bases, with 9 bases between. Germline CDR1 is LNHNV and CDR2 is YYDKDF (reference sequence). This CDR3 is 15 amino acids long. The CDR3 DNA is TGTGCCACCAGCAGAGACCTGACAGTCACAGATACGCAGTATTTT. Protein sequence: CATSRDLTVTDTQYF.

The chain carries TRBV2 and TRBJ1-4; TRBD1 aligns across 8 bases. Germline V gene sequence: CDR1 SNHLY, CDR2 FYNNEI. J was trimmed by 3 bases and V by 6 bases; bases with no gene match: 6. CDR3 size: 15 residues. The CDR3 DNA follows: TGTGCCAGCAGAGGGACAGGACTCTCTAATGAAAAACTGTTTTTT. It specifies CASRGTGLSNEKLFF.

V usage is TRBV20-1 and J usage is TRBJ2-7; 7 nucleotides align to TRBD2. Germline-derived CDR1 and CDR2 are DFQATT and SNEGSKA (reference sequence). Trimming removed 5 bases from V and 3 bases from J; junction bases left unmatched: 7. This CDR3 has 13 amino acids. The CDR3 is CSAWDYQSYEQYF. In nucleotides, the CDR3 is TGCAGTGCTTGGGACTACCAGAGCTACGAGCAGTACTTC.

The gene calls are TRBV12-3 or TRBV12-4 and TRBJ1-2; D is unclear. Trimming took 5 bases from V and 2 from J, leaving 18 bases between them. The CDR3 has 16 amino acids. The CDR3: CASSMWSPAENYGYTF. In nucleotides, the CDR3 is TGTGCCAGCAGTATGTGGTCCCCCGCGGAGAACTATGGCTACACCTTC.